This T cell receptor beta chain was found in a study of human T cells and chemical hapten exposure. Time point given: patch test 1, 2 weeks after DPC sensitization. Treatment indicated: therapeutic diphenylcyclopropenone sensitization with weekly scalp DPC. This clonotype was seen many times. The CDR3 contains 15 residues. The germline V and J ends were trimmed by 0 bases and 9 bases, with 18 bases remaining between them. Germline values: CDR1 DFQATT, CDR2 SNEGSKA (reference sequence). Study processing details: The median was around 88,000 TCRs per sample, ranging about 20,000 to 700,000. TCRdb analysed the RACE reads with MiXCR anew, one entry per CDR3 protein. TCRdb's processing, not the authors' own work, is the source of the V and J calls. The top ten hold under 3% of the sample, which has fewer than 500,000 distinct CDR3 sequences, more than 4.5% seen once.

This TCR derives from a woman aged 45-65 years with alopecia areata. Some clones in this sample may be carry-over from other donors' samples. This sample comprised whole blood, obtained in connection with sensitization to the hapten diphenylcyclopropenone (DPC). V usage is TRBV20-1 and J usage is TRBJ2-1; D possibly matches TRBD1 or TRBD2 (5 bases each). This CDR3 is CSARDRDRDRGEQFF. The CDR3 DNA sequence: TGCAGTGCTAGAGATCGGGACCGGGATAGGGGTGAGCAGTTCTTC.